The rows below give T cell receptor beta chains drawn from one sample of a study of OX40 agonist ivuxolimab in advanced cancers. Sequencing was performed with immunoSEQ multiplex PCR; in TCRdb, only in-frame clones are kept and a portion is missing. The sample has tens of thousands of clones; roughly 90% are singletons. The sample here was CD4+ or CD8+ T cells sorted from blood, taken in a trial of the OX40 agonist ivuxolimab. These receptors were collected from an adult with an advanced solid tumor such as melanoma, head and neck, liver or kidney cancer. Both conserved end residues are part of each CDR3. The order of the fields is CDR3 DNA, CDR3 protein, CDR3 length, D gene, clone size, J gene, V gene. A D gene is named only where the DNA matches it firmly. Only some rows state a clone size, as once, few, many or a class for expanded clones.

TGTGCCAGCAGGGACCGGGACAGGGGGGAGGATGAGCAGTTCTTC	CASRDRDRGEDEQFF	15	TRBD1	few	TRBJ2-1	TRBV28
TGCAGCGTTGAAAGACGACTAGCGGCTAGCGGGGGGGCCGGGGAGACCCAGTACTTC	CSVERRLAASGGAGETQYF	19	TRBD2	.	TRBJ2-5	TRBV29-1
TGTGCCAGCAGCCCTCGGGACTTGAGCTCCTACAATGAGCAGTTCTTC	CASSPRDLSSYNEQFF	16	.	few	TRBJ2-1	TRBV9
TGTGCCAGCAGCGTAGAGGGAGTCTACACCTTC	CASSVEGVYTF	11	.	.	TRBJ1-2	TRBV9
TGCGCCAGCAGCCCTAGCGGATCCTACGAGCAGTACTTC	CASSPSGSYEQYF	13	TRBD2	.	TRBJ2-7	TRBV4-3
TGTGCCAGCAGCTTACATTCTGGGGTGGGCTATGGCTACACCTTC	CASSLHSGVGYGYTF	15	.	.	TRBJ1-2	TRBV9
TGTGCCAGTAGTATTTTTGCAGGGGGCGATGAGTATTTT	CASSIFAGGDEYF	13	TRBD1	.	TRBJ1-3	TRBV19
TGTGCCAGCAGTTACACACGGGGGGCAGATACGCAGTATTTT	CASSYTRGADTQYF	14	TRBD2	.	TRBJ2-3	TRBV6-5
TGTGCCAGCAGTTTTTACCAGGGCAATGAGCAGTTCTTC	CASSFYQGNEQFF	13	.	.	TRBJ2-1	TRBV27
TGTGCCAGCAGCCAAGAGGACAGCTCTGGGGCCAACGTCCTGACTTTC	CASSQEDSSGANVLTF	16	.	few	TRBJ2-6	TRBV4-2
TGTGCCAGCAGTTTAAAGGACAGCAATGAGCAGTTCTTC	CASSLKDSNEQFF	13	.	.	TRBJ2-1	TRBV28
TGTGCCAGCTCACCACCGGGCAGGTCGGGGACTGAAGCTTTCTTT	CASSPPGRSGTEAFF	15	.	once	TRBJ1-1	TRBV18
TGTGCCAGCAGCCCGTATAGCGGGAGCTCCTACAATGAGCAGTTCTTC	CASSPYSGSSYNEQFF	16	TRBD2	.	TRBJ2-1	TRBV11-3
TGTGCCAGCAGCGTAGGAGCACCGAACACCGGGGAGCTGTTTTTT	CASSVGAPNTGELFF	15	.	.	TRBJ2-2	TRBV9
TGTGCCAGCAGTTCAGGTTATATTACCGGGGAGCTGTTTTTT	CASSSGYITGELFF	14	.	.	TRBJ2-2	TRBV27
TGTGCCAGCAGCTTCGGTAGCTTTAACACTGAAGCTTTCTTT	CASSFGSFNTEAFF	14	.	.	TRBJ1-1	TRBV7-6
TGTGCCAGCAGCTTACAAGGAAGTCCTAATGAAAAACTGTTTTTT	CASSLQGSPNEKLFF	15	.	.	TRBJ1-4	TRBV7-9
TGCGCCAGCAGCCATTCACCGGGACTAGCGAACACCGGGGAGCTGTTTTTT	CASSHSPGLANTGELFF	17	TRBD2	.	TRBJ2-2	TRBV4-1
TGTGCCAGCAGCCCCCCGGGGCGGGGGCACTACAATGAGCAGTTCTTC	CASSPPGRGHYNEQFF	16	.	once	TRBJ2-1	TRBV9
TGCAGCGTTGATGAGGGATACCCTGAAGCTTTCTTT	CSVDEGYPEAFF	12	.	few	TRBJ1-1	TRBV29-1
TGTGCCAGCAGTAGGGTGAGCTCCTATAATTCACCCCTCCACTTT	CASSRVSSYNSPLHF	15	.	.	TRBJ1-6	TRBV28
TGTGCCAGCAGCCCACCCCCGGGATGGCAGCCCCCTTTGCGGGAGCAGTACTTC	CASSPPPGWQPPLREQYF	18	.	.	TRBJ2-7	TRBV7-9
TGCAGCGTCCCCTGGGGCTATGGCTACACCTTC	CSVPWGYGYTF	11	.	.	TRBJ1-2	TRBV29-1
TGTGCCAGCAGCGCTGTCCCGGGACGCTCCGAAAAACTGTTTTTT	CASSAVPGRSEKLFF	15	.	.	TRBJ1-4	TRBV9
TGTGCCAGCAGTGTATCCTTACAGGGGGCTTTCAACACCGGGGAGCTGTTTTTT	CASSVSLQGAFNTGELFF	18	TRBD1	.	TRBJ2-2	TRBV6-1
TGTGCCAGCAGCGCGGACGTGGGATTGAGCACAGATACGCAGTATTTT	CASSADVGLSTDTQYF	16	.	.	TRBJ2-3	TRBV5-4
TGTGCCAGCAGCTTAATCTCCGCTGTGAACACTGAAGCTTTCTTT	CASSLISAVNTEAFF	15	.	.	TRBJ1-1	TRBV7-8
TGCGCCAGCAGCCAAGATCTATCATACAGCAATCAGCCCCAGCATTTT	CASSQDLSYSNQPQHF	16	.	.	TRBJ1-5	TRBV4-1
TGCGCCAGCAGTGGCCGCGCTGGCTTATCCGGGCAGTTCTTC	CASSGRAGLSGQFF	14	.	.	TRBJ2-1	TRBV10-1
TGTGCCAGCAGCTTAGCGCTGGGTAGCGGGCCCGACAATGAGCAGTTCTTC	CASSLALGSGPDNEQFF	17	TRBD2	.	TRBJ2-1	TRBV7-6
TGCGCCAGCAGCTCCCCGGGAGCAGTTTACAATGAGCAGTTCTTC	CASSSPGAVYNEQFF	15	.	.	TRBJ2-1	TRBV5-1
TGCGCCAGCAGCCAAGAACCCGGGAGGAAGGCAGATACGCAGTATTTT	CASSQEPGRKADTQYF	16	TRBD2	medium-sized	TRBJ2-3	TRBV4-3
TGTGCCAGCAGCTCCGTGGACAGGACTGAAGCTTTCTTT	CASSSVDRTEAFF	13	TRBD1	.	TRBJ1-1	TRBV7-9
TGTGCCAGCAGGGGGAGTGAGCCGGGACAGGGTCCGTCCTACACCTTC	CASRGSEPGQGPSYTF	16	TRBD1	.	TRBJ1-2	TRBV27
TGCGCCAGCAGCCAAGGACAGGTGCTTCAGCCCCAGCATTTT	CASSQGQVLQPQHF	14	.	.	TRBJ1-5	TRBV4-1
TGCGCCAGCAGCCAAGAGTTCATACTCGCGCTCTACGAGCAGTACTTC	CASSQEFILALYEQYF	16	.	.	TRBJ2-7	TRBV4-3
TGTGCCAGCAGTTTAGAGGGTGCGGGACAGGTGAACCAAGAGACCCAGTACTTC	CASSLEGAGQVNQETQYF	18	TRBD1	.	TRBJ2-5	TRBV27
TGTGCCAGCAGCGCGTTTGGACAGGGGGCTGTAGAGACCCAGTACTTC	CASSAFGQGAVETQYF	16	TRBD1	.	TRBJ2-5	TRBV5-6
TGTGCCAGCAGCGAGCCGGTGACGGGACAGGGGGACACCGGGGAGCTGTTTTTT	CASSEPVTGQGDTGELFF	18	TRBD1	.	TRBJ2-2	TRBV9
TGTGCCAGTAGTGCTCAGAGCACAGATACGCAGTATTTT	CASSAQSTDTQYF	13	.	.	TRBJ2-3	TRBV19